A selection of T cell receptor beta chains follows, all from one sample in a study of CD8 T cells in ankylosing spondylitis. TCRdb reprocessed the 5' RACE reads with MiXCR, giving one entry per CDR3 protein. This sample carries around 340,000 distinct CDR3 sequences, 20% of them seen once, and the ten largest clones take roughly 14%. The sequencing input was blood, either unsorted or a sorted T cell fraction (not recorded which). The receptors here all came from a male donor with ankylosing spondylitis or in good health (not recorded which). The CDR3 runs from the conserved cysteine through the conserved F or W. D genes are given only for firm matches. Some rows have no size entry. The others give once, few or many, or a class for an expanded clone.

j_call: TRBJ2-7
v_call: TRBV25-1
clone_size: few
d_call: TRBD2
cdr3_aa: CASSMVGVAGHEQYF
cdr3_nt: TGTGCCAGCAGTATGGTCGGGGTAGCGGGGCACGAGCAGTACTTC

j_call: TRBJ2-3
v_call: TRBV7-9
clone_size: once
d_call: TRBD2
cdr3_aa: CASSERTSGGPTDTQYF
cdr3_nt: TGTGCCAGCAGCGAGCGGACTAGCGGGGGGCCCACAGATACGCAGTATTTT

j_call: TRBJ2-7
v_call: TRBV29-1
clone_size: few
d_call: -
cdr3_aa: CSVETRSGYEQYF
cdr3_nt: TGCAGCGTTGAGACCCGTTCAGGGTACGAGCAGTACTTC

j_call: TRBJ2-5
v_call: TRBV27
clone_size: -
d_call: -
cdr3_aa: CASSLSAGVVMKTQYF
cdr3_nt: TGTGCCAGCAGTTTATCGGCAGGGGTAGTAATGAAGACCCAGTACTTC

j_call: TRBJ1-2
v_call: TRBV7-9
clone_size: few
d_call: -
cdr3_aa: CASSLGQTIGYTF
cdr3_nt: TGTGCCAGCAGCTTAGGACAGACTATTGGCTACACCTTC

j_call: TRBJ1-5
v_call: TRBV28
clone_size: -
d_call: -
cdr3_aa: CASSLGVWGTQPQHF
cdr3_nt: TGTGCCAGCAGTTTAGGGGTTTGGGGCACTCAGCCCCAGCATTTT

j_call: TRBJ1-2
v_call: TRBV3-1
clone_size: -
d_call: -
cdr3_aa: CASSQIVGRYGYTF
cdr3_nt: TGTGCCAGCAGCCAAATAGTCGGCAGATATGGCTACACCTTC

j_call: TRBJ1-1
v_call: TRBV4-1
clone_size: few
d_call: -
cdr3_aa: CASSHLGRTEAFF
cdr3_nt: TGCGCCAGCAGCCACCTAGGGAGGACTGAAGCTTTCTTT

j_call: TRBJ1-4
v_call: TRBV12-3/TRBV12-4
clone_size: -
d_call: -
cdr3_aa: CASSGDNLATNEKLFF
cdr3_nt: TGTGCCAGCAGCGGGGACAACCTAGCAACTAATGAAAAACTGTTTTTT

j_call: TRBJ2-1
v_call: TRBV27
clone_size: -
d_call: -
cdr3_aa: CASRDNSYNEQFF
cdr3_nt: TGTGCCAGCAGGGACAACTCCTACAATGAGCAGTTCTTC

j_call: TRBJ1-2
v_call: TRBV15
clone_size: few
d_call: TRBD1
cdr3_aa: CATSRPLRTGYNHGYTF
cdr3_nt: TGTGCCACCAGCAGACCGCTCAGGACAGGGTATAACCATGGCTACACCTTC

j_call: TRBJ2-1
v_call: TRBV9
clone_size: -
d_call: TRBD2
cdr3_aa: CASSAWTSGGLNEQFF
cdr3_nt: TGTGCCAGCAGCGCGTGGACTAGCGGGGGGTTAAACGAGCAGTTCTTC

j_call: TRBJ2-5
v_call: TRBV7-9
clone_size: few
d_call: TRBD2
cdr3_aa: CASSLVTGGEETQYF
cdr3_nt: TGTGCCAGCAGCTTAGTAACGGGGGGGGAAGAGACCCAGTACTTC

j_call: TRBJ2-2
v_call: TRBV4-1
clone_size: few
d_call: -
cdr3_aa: CASSYLGSSNGELFF
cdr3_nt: TGCGCCAGCAGCTATTTGGGCAGTTCGAACGGGGAGCTGTTTTTT

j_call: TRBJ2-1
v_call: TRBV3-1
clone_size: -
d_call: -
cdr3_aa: CASRPWDASSYNEQFF
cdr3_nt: TGTGCCAGCAGACCATGGGACGCGAGCTCCTACAATGAGCAGTTCTTC

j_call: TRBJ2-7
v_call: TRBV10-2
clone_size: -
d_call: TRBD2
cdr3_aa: CATLAGPPSYEQYF
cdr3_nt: TGCGCCACACTAGCGGGTCCCCCCTCGTACGAGCAGTACTTC

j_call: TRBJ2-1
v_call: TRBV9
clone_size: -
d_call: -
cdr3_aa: CASSVAGNNEQFF
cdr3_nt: TGTGCCAGCAGCGTAGCCGGGAACAATGAGCAGTTCTTC

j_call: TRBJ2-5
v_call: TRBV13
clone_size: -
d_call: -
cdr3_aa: CASRDLGGGETQYF
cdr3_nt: TGTGCCAGCAGGGACCTCGGGGGTGGAGAGACCCAGTACTTC

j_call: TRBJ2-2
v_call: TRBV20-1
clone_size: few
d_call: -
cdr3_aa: CSATPGYTGELFF
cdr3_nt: TGCAGTGCTACTCCAGGGTACACCGGGGAGCTGTTTTTT

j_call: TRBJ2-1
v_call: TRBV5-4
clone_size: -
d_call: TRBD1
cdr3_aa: CASSWGTGGNSYNEQFF
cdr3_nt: TGTGCCAGCAGCTGGGGGACAGGGGGCAATTCCTACAATGAGCAGTTCTTC

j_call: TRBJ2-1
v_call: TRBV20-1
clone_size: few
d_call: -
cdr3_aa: CSARDRSGGSRDNEQFF
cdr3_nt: TGCAGTGCTAGAGATAGGAGTGGGGGAAGCAGAGACAATGAGCAGTTCTTC

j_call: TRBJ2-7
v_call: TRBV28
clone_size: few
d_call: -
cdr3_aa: CASSSTLGTAYEQYF
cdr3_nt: TGTGCCAGCAGTTCGACATTGGGGACCGCCTACGAGCAGTACTTC

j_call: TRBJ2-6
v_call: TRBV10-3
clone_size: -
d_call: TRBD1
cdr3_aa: CAISAVRDRGSGANVLTF
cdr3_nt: TGTGCCATCAGTGCAGTCCGGGACAGGGGGTCTGGGGCCAACGTCCTGACTTTC

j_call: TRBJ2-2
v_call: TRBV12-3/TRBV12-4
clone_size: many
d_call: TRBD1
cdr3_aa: CASSPLTGQSGELFF
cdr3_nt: TGTGCCAGCAGTCCACTGACAGGGCAGAGCGGGGAGCTGTTTTTT

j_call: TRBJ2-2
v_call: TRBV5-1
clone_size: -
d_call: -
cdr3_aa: CASSDPPDTYTGELFF
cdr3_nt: TGCGCCAGCAGCGATCCCCCGGACACTTATACCGGGGAGCTGTTTTTT

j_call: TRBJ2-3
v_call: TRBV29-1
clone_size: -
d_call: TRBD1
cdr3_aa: CSGQGQSSTDTQYF
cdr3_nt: TGCAGCGGACAGGGACAGTCTAGCACAGATACGCAGTATTTT

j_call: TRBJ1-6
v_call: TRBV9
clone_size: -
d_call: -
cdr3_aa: CASSVGDSYNSPLHF
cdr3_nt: TGTGCCAGCAGCGTCGGGGATTCCTATAATTCACCCCTCCACTTT

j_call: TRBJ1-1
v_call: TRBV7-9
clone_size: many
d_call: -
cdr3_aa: CASSPNNVEAFF
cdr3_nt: TGTGCCAGCAGCCCAAATAATGTCGAAGCTTTCTTT